This T cell receptor (beta chain) was observed in a study of blood T cell repertoires in COVID-19. Germline values: CDR1 MNHEY, CDR2 SVGEGT. Between the trimmed V and J ends, which lost 0 bases and 4 bases, there was a span of 10 bases. The CDR3 consists of 15 residues. Produced via immunoSEQ multiplex PCR; TCRdb's table is partial and in-frame only. The table has 200,000 to 250,000 clones, approximately 90% seen once. Sequenced: peripheral blood. V gene TRBV6-2 or TRBV6-3 combines with J gene TRBJ1-5; D might be TRBD1 (5 bases). This clonotype was obtained from a man in his fifties with acute or convalescent COVID-19. In nucleotides, the CDR3 is TGTGCCAGCAGTTACTCGGCGGGGCAAAATCAGCCCCAGCATTTT. Protein product: CASSYSAGQNQPQHF.